The 20 T cell receptor beta chains below all came from one sample that was sequenced in a study of T cell repertoires in cytomegalovirus infection. MiXCR, applied by TCRdb to the reads, yields one record per CDR3 protein. The sample includes about 69,000 distinct CDR3 sequences, more than 25% of them seen just once. These receptors' targets are unknown. The sequenced sample was CD8+ T cells from cultured PBMCs, obtained from culture after CMV antigen stimulation. All receptors come from a human donor in good health (CMV status not recorded). Some clones in this sample may be carry-over from other donors' samples.

This clonotype was recorded at least ten times. The chain is built from TRBV3-1 and TRBJ2-1; D is perhaps TRBD2 (6 bases). The CDR3 runs to 15 residues. CDR1 LGHDT and CDR2 YNNKEL come from the germline V gene (reference sequence). Trimming removed 1 base at V and 4 bases at J, with 11 bases between. The CDR3 bases are TGTGCCAGCAGCCAAGTCGGGGAGGCTTACAATGAGCAGTTCTTC. It codes for CASSQVGEAYNEQFF.

This clonotype was seen a few times. The CDR3, as DNA: TGTGCCAGCAGCCAAGATCTGGGGATGAGCACTGAAGCTTTCTTT. Translated, it gives CASSQDLGMSTEAFF. The rearrangement links TRBV4-2 to TRBJ1-1; D unresolved. V was cut by 0 bases and J by 4 bases, with 12 bases left in between. The CDR3 has 15 amino acids. Germline CDR1 LGHNA, CDR2 YNFKEQ.

The V call is TRBV7-8, the J call TRBJ1-1; possible D gene TRBD1, 5 bases. This CDR3 has 12 amino acids. Trimming shortened V by 5 bases and J by 5 bases, and 9 bases separated the two germline ends. From germline, CDR1 is SGHVS and CDR2 FQNEAQ. CDR3 sequence (DNA): TGTGCCAGCAGCCAGGGAGGGACTGAAGCTTTCTTT. This codes for CASSQGGTEAFF. The full variable domain, in which reference TRBV7-8 and TRBJ1-1 provide the parts outside the CDR3, is GAGVSQSPRYKVAKRGQDVALRCDPISGHVSLFWYQQALGQGPEFLTYFQNEAQLDKSGLPSDRFFAERPEGSVSTLKIQRTQQEDSAVYLCASSQGGTEAFFGQGTRLTVV.

The sample holds many counts of this clonotype. The V call is TRBV7-9, the J call TRBJ2-3; D unresolved. Germline lookup yields CDR1 SEHNR and CDR2 FQNEAQ (reference sequence). The CDR3 has 16 residues. V lost 1 base and J lost 0, with 11 bases in between. The CDR3 DNA is TGTGCCAGCAGCTTAGTCGACGGGCCCAGCACAGATACGCAGTATTTT. Translated: CASSLVDGPSTDTQYF.

This clonotype was seen a handful of times. The V call is TRBV19, the J call TRBJ2-1; D might be TRBD2 (6 bases). CDR1 and CDR2 (germline): LNHDA, SQIVND (reference sequence). Trimming pared 6 bases from V and 6 bases from J, leaving 15 bases between. This CDR3 has 14 residues. The CDR3 DNA reads TGTGCCAGTAGGGGGACTCACGGCATCAATGAGCAGTTCTTC. This gives the protein CASRGTHGINEQFF.

This clonotype was recorded at least ten times. The chain couples TRBV28 to TRBJ1-1, with D perhaps matching TRBD1 (6 bases). Germline V gives CDR1 MDHEN, CDR2 SYDVKM. The CDR3 sequence is 14 residues long. V lost 6 bases, J lost 0 bases, and 11 bases lay in between. The CDR3 coding sequence is TGTGCCAGCAGCAAACAGGGCATGAACACTGAAGCTTTCTTT. Protein: CASSKQGMNTEAFF. Filled out from reference TRBV28 and TRBJ1-1, the complete variable domain reads DVKVTQSSRYLVKRTGEKVFLECVQDMDHENMFWYRQDPGLGLRLIYFSYDVKMKEKGDIPEGYSVSREKKERFSLILESASTNQTSMYLCASSKQGMNTEAFFGQGTRLTVV.

The chain carries TRBV20-1 and TRBJ2-2; D is unresolved. The germline gives CDR1 DFQATT, CDR2 SNEGSKA (reference sequence). V was trimmed by 3 bases and J by 0 bases, leaving 8 bases between them. CDR3 length equals 14 residues. This CDR3 reads CSASKSTNTGELFF. CDR3 nucleotide sequence: TGCAGTGCTAGTAAGTCAACGAACACCGGGGAGCTGTTTTTT.

In this sample, this clonotype turned up a few times. V usage is TRBV7-9 and J usage is TRBJ2-7; TRBD1 matches at 9 bases. J was trimmed by 5 bases and V by 4 bases; bases with no gene match: 6. The CDR3 is 14 amino acids. The germline V gene has CDR1 SEHNR and CDR2 FQNEAQ (reference sequence). CDR3 nucleotide sequence: TGTGCCAGCAGCTCCCGGGACAGGGCCCACGAGCAGTACTTC. It codes for CASSSRDRAHEQYF.

This clonotype is classed as medium-sized. The chain has TRBV7-2 and TRBJ1-4, with D possibly being TRBD1 (5 bases). Germline CDR1 is SGHTA and CDR2 is FQGNSA. The CDR3 loop spans 16 amino acids. V lost 0 bases and J lost 8, with 16 bases in between. DNA for the CDR3: TGTGCCAGCAGCTTAGCGCGCCAGGGTGTGCAGGAAAAACTGTTTTTT. The encoded protein is CASSLARQGVQEKLFF.

A few counts support this clonotype. The chain couples TRBV14 to TRBJ2-3, with 9 bases identical to TRBD1. V trimming: 2 bases; J trimming: 3 bases; junction bases outside the gene matches: 6. Per germline, CDR1 SGHDN and CDR2 FVKESK. The CDR3 consists of 16 residues. Here the CDR3 reads CASSQSSTGGTDTQYF. The CDR3 DNA is TGTGCCAGCAGCCAATCCTCGACAGGGGGGACAGATACGCAGTATTTT. The full variable domain, with the rest looked up from reference TRBV14 and TRBJ2-3, is EAGVTQFPSHSVIEKGQTVTLRCDPISGHDNLYWYRRVMGKEIKFLLHFVKESKQDESGMPNNRFLAERTGGTYSTLKVQPAELEDSGVYFCASSQSSTGGTDTQYFGPGTRLTVL.

The J gene is TRBJ2-7, the V gene TRBV2; no clear D. V was clipped by 3 bases and J by 2 bases, with 17 bases between them. This CDR3 is built from 16 residues. Germline CDR1 and CDR2: SNHLY and FYNNEI. The CDR3 region has the DNA TGTGCCAGCAGTGAGGCGGCAACGGAAGGCCCCTACGAGCAGTACTTC. Translating gives CASSEAATEGPYEQYF.

For the CDR3, the DNA is TGCGCCAGCAGCTCACAGGGGGGCGGCTACACCTTC. Translation gives CASSSQGGGYTF. This chain joins TRBV5-1 and TRBJ1-2, with 8 bases identical to TRBD1. The CDR3 consists of 12 residues. V lost 3 bases and J lost 8; bases outside the gene matches: 3. Germline values: CDR1 SGHRS, CDR2 YFSETQ.

This clonotype was seen ten or more times. CDR3 residues: CASSRREMNTEAFF. CDR3 sequence (DNA): TGTGCCAGCAGTCGGCGAGAGATGAACACTGAAGCTTTCTTT. The chain has TRBV7-9 and TRBJ1-1, with no clear D. The germline V gene encodes CDR1 SEHNR and CDR2 FQNEAQ (reference sequence). The V end lost 6 bases, the J end lost 0 bases, and 11 bases lay between the germline ends. The CDR3 totals 14 residues.

The J gene is TRBJ1-2, the V gene TRBV6-2 or TRBV6-3; D gene ambiguous. Deletions cut 2 bases from V and 4 bases from J, with 20 bases between. CDR1 and CDR2 (germline): MNHEY, SVGEGT. The CDR3 is 17 amino acids. DNA of the CDR3: TGTGCCAGCAGTTACCCTACCCCCCAGCTCGGATCCTATGGCTACACCTTC. Amino acids: CASSYPTPQLGSYGYTF.

This clonotype occurred once. The V and J genes are TRBV6-8 and TRBJ2-1, with 13 bases matching TRBD2. The CDR3 covers 14 residues. The V gene's germline CDR1 is MNHGY and CDR2 SAAAGT. The ends lost 5 bases at V and 9 bases at J; junction bases unmatched: 4. CDR3 DNA: TGTGCCAGCAGTCGAGGACTAGCGGGAGTTGAGCAGTTCTTC. Amino acids: CASSRGLAGVEQFF.

The count of this clonotype is one. The rearrangement links TRBV25-1 to TRBJ2-3; unclear D gene. The germline V gene has CDR1 MGHDK and CDR2 SYGVNS. The germline V and J ends were trimmed by 3 bases and 2 bases, with 12 bases remaining between them. This CDR3 is 15 amino acids long. The chain's CDR3 is CASSEGDSLTDTQYF. The CDR3 DNA is TGTGCCAGCAGTGAGGGCGACTCCCTCACAGATACGCAGTATTTT.

The rearrangement links TRBV7-9 to TRBJ2-5; 16 positions agree with TRBD2. Trimming took 4 bases from V and 2 from J; bases not matched to a gene: 4. Per the germline V gene, CDR1 is SEHNR and CDR2 is FQNEAQ (reference sequence). The CDR3 has 17 amino acids. The CDR3 reads CASSSGLAGGTQETQYF. The CDR3 nucleotides read TGTGCCAGCAGCTCGGGACTAGCGGGAGGGACACAAGAGACCCAGTACTTC.

Only a few counts were recorded for this clonotype. V usage is TRBV12-3 or TRBV12-4 and J usage is TRBJ2-1; D is perhaps TRBD1 (6 bases). The CDR3 contains 17 residues. V lost 4 bases to trimming and J lost 0 bases, with 16 bases between them. The CDR3 region has the DNA TGTGCCAGCAGTTACCGGGGCCCACAGGGCTCCTACAATGAGCAGTTCTTC. Amino acids: CASSYRGPQGSYNEQFF.

This clonotype has a count of ten or more. One end of the junction is discordant with germline, which a read error may explain. The V call is TRBV4-3, the J call TRBJ1-4, with D possibly TRBD1 on 6 matching bases. Germline V gene sequence: CDR1 LGHNA, CDR2 YSLEER. The CDR3 has 15 amino acids. The CDR3 loop is CASSRMDRTNEKLFF. CDR3 nucleotides: TGCGCCAGCAGCCGAATGGACAGAACTAACGAAAAACTGTTTTTT.

This clonotype was counted between two and nine times. The J gene is TRBJ1-2, the V gene TRBV4-3; tentatively, D is TRBD1 (5 bases). The germline V gene encodes CDR1 LGHNA and CDR2 YSLEER. Trimming left V 0 bases short and J 8 bases short, with 16 bases between. This CDR3 comprises 15 residues. CDR3 loop: CASSQDRVGTRGYTF. Written as DNA, the CDR3 is TGCGCCAGCAGCCAAGATCGGGTCGGGACGCGAGGCTACACCTTC.